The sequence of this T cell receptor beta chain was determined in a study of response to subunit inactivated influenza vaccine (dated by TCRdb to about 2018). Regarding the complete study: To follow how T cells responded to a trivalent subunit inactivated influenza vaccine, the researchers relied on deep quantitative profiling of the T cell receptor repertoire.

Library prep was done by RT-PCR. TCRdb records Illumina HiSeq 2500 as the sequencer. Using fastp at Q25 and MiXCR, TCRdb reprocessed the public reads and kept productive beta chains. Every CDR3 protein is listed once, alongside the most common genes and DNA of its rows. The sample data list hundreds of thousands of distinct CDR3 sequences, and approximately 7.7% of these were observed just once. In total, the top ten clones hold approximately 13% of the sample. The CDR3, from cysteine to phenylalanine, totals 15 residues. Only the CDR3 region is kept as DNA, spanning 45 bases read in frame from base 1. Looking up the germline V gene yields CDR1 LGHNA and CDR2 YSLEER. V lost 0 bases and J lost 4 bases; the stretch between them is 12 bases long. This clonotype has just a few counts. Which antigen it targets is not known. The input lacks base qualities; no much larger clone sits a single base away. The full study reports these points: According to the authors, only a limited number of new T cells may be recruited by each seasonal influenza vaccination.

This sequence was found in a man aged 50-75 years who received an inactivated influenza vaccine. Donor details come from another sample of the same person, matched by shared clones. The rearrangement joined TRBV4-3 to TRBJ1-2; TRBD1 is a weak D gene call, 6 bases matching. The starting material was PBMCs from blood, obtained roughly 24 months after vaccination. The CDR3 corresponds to CASSQEGASSYGYTF. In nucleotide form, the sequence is TGCGCCAGCAGCCAAGAGGGGGCGTCGAGCTATGGCTACACCTTC.